This T cell receptor (beta chain) was sequenced during a study of cytomegalovirus exposure and HLA in healthy donors. It was with 60 Vbeta and 13 Jbeta primers that the PCR ran. This table comes from immunoSEQ multiplex PCR, and its TCRdb copy is limited to in-frame clones, with some not included. The profile shows more than 85,000 clones, 60% to 80% of them singletons. Sequenced material: PBMCs. The sequence derives from a woman in her twenties or thirties in good health and CMV-seronegative.

The CDR3 sequence is CASSLDFYGETQYF. Here the CDR3 DNA reads TGCGCCAGCAGCTTGGACTTCTATGGTGAGACCCAGTACTTC. V is TRBV5-1 and J is TRBJ2-5, with no clear D. V was shortened by 0 bases and J by 5 bases, with 11 bases between the two germline ends. This CDR3 region has 14 residues. CDR1 and CDR2 from the germline V gene are SGHRS and YFSETQ.